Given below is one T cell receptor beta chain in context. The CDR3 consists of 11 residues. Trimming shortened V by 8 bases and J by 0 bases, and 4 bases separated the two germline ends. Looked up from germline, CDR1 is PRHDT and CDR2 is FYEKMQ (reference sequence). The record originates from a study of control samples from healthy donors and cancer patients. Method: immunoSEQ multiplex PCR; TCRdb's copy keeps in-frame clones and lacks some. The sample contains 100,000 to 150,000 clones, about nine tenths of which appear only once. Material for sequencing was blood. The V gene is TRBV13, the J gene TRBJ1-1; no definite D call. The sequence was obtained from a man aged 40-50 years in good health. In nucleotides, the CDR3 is TGTGCCAGCGCGGTGAACACTGAAGCTTTCTTT. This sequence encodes CASAVNTEAFF.